This T cell receptor (beta chain) was obtained from a study of blood T cell repertoires in COVID-19. Turning to the study itself: Acute and convalescent COVID-19 samples came from the United States, Italy and Spain.

In the study's own analysis: Reference gene primer amplification in the assay estimated nucleated cell counts. Sequencing was performed with immunoSEQ multiplex PCR; in TCRdb, only in-frame clones are kept and a portion is missing. The DNA gave D and trimming, while V, J and clone size come from that table. The sample holds about 87,000 clones; approximately 85% are singletons and the top ten take roughly 3%. The sequence came from a woman of 80 years or more with COVID-19, enrolled during active disease. The sample comprised peripheral blood.

DNA for the CDR3: TGTGCCAGCAGCCCTACTAGCATCGGGGAGCTGTTTTTT. Protein product: CASSPTSIGELFF. J is TRBJ2-2 and V is TRBV3-1 (or the pseudogene TRBV3-2), with a tentative D call TRBD2 (6 bases). Germline V gene sequence: CDR1 LGHDT, CDR2 YNNKEL (reference sequence). V shed 4 bases and J shed 7 bases, with 10 bases lying between them. This CDR3 is built from 13 residues.